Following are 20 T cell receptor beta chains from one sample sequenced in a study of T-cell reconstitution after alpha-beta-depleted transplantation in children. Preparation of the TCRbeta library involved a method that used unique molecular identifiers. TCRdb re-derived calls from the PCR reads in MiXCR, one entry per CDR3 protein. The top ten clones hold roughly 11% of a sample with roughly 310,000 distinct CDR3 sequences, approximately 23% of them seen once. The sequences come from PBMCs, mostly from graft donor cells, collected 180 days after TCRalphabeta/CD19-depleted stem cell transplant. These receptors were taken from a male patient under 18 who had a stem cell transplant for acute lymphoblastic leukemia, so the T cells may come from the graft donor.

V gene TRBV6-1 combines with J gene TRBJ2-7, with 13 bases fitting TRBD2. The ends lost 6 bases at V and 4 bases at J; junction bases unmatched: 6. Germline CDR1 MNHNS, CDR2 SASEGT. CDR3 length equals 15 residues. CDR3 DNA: TGTGCCAGCAGGCGGACTAGCGGGAGTCTGTACGAGCAGTACTTC. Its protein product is CASRRTSGSLYEQYF.

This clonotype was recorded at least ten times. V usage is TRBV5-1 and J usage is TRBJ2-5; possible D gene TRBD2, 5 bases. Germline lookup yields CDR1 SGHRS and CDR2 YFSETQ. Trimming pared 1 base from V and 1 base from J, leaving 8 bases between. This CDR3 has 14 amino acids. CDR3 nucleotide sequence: TGCGCCAGCAGCTTGAGCGGAGGCCAAGAGACCCAGTACTTC. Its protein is CASSLSGGQETQYF.

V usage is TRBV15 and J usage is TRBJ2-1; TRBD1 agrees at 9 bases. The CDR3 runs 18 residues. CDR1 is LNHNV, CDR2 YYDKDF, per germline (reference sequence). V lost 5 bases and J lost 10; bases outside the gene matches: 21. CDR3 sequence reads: CATSPNTGGRTLPGEQFF. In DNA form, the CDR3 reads TGTGCCACCAGCCCAAATACAGGGGGCCGGACCCTCCCCGGGGAGCAGTTCTTC.

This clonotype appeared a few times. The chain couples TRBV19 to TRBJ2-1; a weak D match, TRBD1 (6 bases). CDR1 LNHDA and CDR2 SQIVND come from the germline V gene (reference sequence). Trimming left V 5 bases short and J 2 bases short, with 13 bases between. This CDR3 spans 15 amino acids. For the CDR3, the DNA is TGTGCCAGTAGTTATGACAGGACTGCCTACAATGAGCAGTTCTTC. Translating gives CASSYDRTAYNEQFF.

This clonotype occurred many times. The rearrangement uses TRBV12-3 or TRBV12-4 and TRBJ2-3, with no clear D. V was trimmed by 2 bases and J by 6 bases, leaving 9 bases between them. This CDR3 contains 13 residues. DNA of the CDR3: TGTGCCAGCAGTTTAAGCGATTTGGATACGCAGTATTTT. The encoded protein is CASSLSDLDTQYF.

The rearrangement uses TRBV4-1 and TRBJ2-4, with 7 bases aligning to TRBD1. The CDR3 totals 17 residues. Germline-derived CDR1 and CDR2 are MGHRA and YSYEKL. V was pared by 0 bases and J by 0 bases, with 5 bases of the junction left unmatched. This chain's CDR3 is CASSQDWTGIAKNIQYF. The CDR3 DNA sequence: TGCGCCAGCAGCCAAGATTGGACAGGAATAGCCAAAAACATTCAGTACTTC.

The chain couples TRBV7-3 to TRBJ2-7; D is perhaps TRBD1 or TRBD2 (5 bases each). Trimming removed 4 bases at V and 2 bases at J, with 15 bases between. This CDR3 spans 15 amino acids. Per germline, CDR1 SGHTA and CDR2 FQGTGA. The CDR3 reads CASSCDRDDPYEQYF. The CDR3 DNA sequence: TGTGCCAGCAGCTGCGATCGGGACGATCCCTACGAGCAGTACTTC.

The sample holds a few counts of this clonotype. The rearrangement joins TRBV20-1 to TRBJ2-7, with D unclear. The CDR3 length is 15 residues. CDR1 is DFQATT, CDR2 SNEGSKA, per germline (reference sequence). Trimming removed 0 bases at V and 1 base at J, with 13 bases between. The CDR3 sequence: CSARDPRSFSYEQYF. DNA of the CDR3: TGCAGTGCTAGAGATCCCCGGAGCTTTTCCTACGAGCAGTACTTC.

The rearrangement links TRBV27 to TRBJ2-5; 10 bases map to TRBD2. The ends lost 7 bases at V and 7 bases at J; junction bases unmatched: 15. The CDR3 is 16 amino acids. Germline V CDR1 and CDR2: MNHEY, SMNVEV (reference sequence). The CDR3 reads CASKIAGGRLWGTQYF. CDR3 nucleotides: TGTGCCAGCAAAATAGCGGGAGGCCGTCTTTGGGGGACCCAGTACTTC.

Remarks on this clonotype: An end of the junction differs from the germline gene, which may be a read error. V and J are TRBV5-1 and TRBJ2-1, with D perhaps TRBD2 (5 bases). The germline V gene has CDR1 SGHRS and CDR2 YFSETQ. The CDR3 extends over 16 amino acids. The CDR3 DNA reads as TGCGCCAGCAGGGACTTAGCGCCGAGCTCCCACAATGAGCAGTTCTTC. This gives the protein CASRDLAPSSHNEQFF. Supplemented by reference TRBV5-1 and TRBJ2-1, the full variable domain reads KAGVTQTPRYLIKTRGQQVTLSCSPISGHRSVSWYQQTPGQGLQFLFEYFSETQRNKGNFPGRFSGRQFSNSRSEMNVSTLELGDSALYLCASRDLAPSSHNEQFFGPGTRLTVL.

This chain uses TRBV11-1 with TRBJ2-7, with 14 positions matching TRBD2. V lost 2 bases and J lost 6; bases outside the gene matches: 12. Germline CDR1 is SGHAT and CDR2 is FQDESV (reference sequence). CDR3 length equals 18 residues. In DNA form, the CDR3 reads TGTGCCAGCAGCTTAACGGGACTAGCGGGAGAATTAAGGACCGAGCAGTACTTC. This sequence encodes CASSLTGLAGELRTEQYF.

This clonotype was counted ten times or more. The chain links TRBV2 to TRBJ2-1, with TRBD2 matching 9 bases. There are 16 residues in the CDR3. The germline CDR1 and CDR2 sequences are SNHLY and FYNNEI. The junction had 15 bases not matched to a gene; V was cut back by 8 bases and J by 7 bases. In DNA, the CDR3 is TGTGCCAGCCACAGTGGTACATGGCTAGCGGGGAATGAGCAGTTCTTC. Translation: CASHSGTWLAGNEQFF.

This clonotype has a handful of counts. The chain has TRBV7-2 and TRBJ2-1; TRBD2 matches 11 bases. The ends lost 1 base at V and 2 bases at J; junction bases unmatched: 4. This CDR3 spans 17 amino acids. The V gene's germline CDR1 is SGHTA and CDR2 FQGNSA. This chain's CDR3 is CASSLVLAGAAYNEQFF. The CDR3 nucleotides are TGTGCCAGCAGCTTAGTACTAGCGGGGGCCGCCTACAATGAGCAGTTCTTC.

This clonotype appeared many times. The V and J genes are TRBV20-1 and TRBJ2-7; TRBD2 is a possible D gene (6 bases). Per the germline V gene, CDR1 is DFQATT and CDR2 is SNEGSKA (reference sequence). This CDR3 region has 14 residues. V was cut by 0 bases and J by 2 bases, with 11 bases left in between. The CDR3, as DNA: TGCAGTGCTAGAGATTTCGGGGGAGCCTACGAGCAGTACTTC. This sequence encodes CSARDFGGAYEQYF.

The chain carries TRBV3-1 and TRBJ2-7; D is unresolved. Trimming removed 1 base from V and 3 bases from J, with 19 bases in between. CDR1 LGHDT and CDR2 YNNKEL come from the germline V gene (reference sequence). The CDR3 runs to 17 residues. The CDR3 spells CASSQAAGPLGSYEQYF. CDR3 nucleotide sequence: TGTGCCAGCAGCCAAGCAGCCGGGCCCTTGGGCAGCTACGAGCAGTACTTC.

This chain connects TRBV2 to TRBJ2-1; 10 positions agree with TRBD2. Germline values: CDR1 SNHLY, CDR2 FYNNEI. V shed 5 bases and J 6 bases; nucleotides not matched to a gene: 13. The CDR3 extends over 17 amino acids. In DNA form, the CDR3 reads TGTGCCAGCAGTTATTCTTTTCCCGGGACTAGCGTCAATGAGCAGTTCTTC. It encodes CASSYSFPGTSVNEQFF.

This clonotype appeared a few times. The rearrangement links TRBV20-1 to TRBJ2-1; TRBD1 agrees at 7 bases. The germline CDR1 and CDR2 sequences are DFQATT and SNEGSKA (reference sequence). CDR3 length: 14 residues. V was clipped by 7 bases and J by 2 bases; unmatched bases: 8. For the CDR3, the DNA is TGCAGTGTCACGACAGGGACAGCCTACAATGAGCAGTTCTTC. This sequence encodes CSVTTGTAYNEQFF.

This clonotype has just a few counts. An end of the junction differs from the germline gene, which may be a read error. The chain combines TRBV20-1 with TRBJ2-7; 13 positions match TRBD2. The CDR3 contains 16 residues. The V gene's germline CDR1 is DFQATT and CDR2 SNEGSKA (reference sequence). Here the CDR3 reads CCARDGTSGKFYEQYF. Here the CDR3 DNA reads TGCTGTGCTAGAGATGGGACTAGCGGGAAGTTCTACGAGCAGTACTTC.

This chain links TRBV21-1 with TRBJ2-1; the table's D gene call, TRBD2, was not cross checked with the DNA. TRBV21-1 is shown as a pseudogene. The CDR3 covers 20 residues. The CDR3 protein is CASSKVPGSGSMGSYNEQFF. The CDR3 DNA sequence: TGTGCCAGCAGCAAGGTCCCGGGTAGCGGGAGTATGGGATCCTACAATGAGCAGTTCTTC.

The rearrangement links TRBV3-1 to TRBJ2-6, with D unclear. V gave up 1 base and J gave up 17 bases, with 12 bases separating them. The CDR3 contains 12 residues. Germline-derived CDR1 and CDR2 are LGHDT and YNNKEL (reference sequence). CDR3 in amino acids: CASSQGVLLLTF. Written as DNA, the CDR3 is TGTGCCAGCAGCCAAGGCGTTCTCCTCTTGACTTTC.